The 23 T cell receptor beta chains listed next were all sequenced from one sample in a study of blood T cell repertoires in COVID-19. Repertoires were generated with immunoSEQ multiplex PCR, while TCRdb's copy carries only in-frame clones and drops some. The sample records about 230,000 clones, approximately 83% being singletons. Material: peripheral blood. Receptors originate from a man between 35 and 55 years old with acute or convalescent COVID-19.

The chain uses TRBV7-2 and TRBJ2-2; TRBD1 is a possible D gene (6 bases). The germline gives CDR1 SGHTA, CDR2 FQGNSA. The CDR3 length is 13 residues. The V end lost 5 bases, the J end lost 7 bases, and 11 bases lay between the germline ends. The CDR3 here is CASSEGVYGELFF. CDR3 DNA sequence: TGTGCCAGCAGCGAGGGGGTTTACGGGGAGCTGTTTTTT.

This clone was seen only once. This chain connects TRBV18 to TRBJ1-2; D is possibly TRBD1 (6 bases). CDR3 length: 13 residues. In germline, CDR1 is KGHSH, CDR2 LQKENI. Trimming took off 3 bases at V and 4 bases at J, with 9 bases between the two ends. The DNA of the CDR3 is TGTGCCAGCTCACCGGTGGACAGCTATGGCTACACCTTC. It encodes CASSPVDSYGYTF.

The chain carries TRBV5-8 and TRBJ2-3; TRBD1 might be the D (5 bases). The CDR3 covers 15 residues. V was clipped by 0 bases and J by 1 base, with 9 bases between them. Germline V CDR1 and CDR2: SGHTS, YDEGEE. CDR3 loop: CASSLEGKRTDTQYF. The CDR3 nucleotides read TGTGCCAGCAGCTTGGAGGGGAAGCGCACAGATACGCAGTATTTT.

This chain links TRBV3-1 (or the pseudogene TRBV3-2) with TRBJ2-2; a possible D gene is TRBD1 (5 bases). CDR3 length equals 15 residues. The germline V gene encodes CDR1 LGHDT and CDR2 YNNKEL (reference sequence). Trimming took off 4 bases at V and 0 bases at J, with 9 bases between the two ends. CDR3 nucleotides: TGTGCCAGCAGCCCTTCAGGGACGAACACCGGGGAGCTGTTTTTT. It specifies CASSPSGTNTGELFF.

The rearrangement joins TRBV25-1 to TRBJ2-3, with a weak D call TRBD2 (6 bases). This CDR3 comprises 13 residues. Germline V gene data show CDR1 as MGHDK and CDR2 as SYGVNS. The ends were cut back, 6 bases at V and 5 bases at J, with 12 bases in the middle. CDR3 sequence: CASRKEGRDTQYF. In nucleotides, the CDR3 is TGTGCCAGCAGGAAGGAGGGCCGAGATACGCAGTATTTT.

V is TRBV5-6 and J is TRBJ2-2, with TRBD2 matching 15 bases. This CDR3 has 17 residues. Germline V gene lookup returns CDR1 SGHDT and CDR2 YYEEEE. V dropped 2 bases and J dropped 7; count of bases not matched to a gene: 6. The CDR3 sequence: CASSLGLAGGPSGELFF. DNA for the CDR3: TGTGCCAGCAGCTTAGGACTAGCGGGAGGGCCCAGCGGGGAGCTGTTTTTT.

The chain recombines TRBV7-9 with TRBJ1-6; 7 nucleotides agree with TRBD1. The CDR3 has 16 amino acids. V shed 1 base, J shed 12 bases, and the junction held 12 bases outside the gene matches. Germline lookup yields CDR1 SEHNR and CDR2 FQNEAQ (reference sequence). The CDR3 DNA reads TGTGCCAGCAGCTTAGTTGTCGGGACAGCAATGAGACCCCTCCACTTT. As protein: CASSLVVGTAMRPLHF.

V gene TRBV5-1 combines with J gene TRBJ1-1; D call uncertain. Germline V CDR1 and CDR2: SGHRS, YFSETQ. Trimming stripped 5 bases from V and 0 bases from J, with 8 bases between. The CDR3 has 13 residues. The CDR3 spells CASRNQVNTEAFF. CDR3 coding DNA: TGCGCCAGCAGAAACCAGGTGAACACTGAAGCTTTCTTT. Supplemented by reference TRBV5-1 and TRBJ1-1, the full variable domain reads KAGVTQTPRYLIKTRGQQVTLSCSPISGHRSVSWYQQTPGQGLQFLFEYFSETQRNKGNFPGRFSGRQFSNSRSEMNVSTLELGDSALYLCASRNQVNTEAFFGQGTRLTVV.

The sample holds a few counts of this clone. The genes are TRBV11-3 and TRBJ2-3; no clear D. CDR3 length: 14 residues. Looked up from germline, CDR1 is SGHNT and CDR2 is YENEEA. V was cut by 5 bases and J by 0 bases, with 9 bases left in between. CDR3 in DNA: TGTGCCAGCAGCCCCACATTAAGCACAGATACGCAGTATTTT. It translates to CASSPTLSTDTQYF.

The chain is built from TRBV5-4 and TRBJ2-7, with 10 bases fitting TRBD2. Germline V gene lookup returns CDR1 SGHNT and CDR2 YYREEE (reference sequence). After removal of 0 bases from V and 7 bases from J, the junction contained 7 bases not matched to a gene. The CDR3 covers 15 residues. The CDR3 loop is CASSLASGSGSEQYF. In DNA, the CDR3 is TGTGCCAGCAGCTTGGCTAGCGGGAGTGGGTCGGAGCAGTACTTC. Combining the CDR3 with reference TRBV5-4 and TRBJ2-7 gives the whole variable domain ETGVTQSPTHLIKTRGQQVTLRCSSQSGHNTVSWYQQALGQGPQFIFQYYREEENGRGNFPPRFSGLQFPNYSSELNVNALELDDSALYLCASSLASGSGSEQYFGPGTRLTVT.

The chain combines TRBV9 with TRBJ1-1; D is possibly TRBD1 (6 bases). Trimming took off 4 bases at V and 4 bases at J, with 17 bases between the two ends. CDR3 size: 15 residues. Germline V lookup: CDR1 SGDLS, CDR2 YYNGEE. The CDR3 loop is CASSPSGEWGTEAFF. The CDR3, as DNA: TGTGCCAGCAGCCCCTCAGGGGAGTGGGGCACTGAAGCTTTCTTT.

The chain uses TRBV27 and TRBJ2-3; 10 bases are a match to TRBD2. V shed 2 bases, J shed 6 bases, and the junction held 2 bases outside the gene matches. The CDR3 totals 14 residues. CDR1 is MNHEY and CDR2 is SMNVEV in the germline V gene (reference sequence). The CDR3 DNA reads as TGTGCCAGCAGTTTACTAGCGGGAGAGGATACGCAGTATTTT. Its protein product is CASSLLAGEDTQYF.

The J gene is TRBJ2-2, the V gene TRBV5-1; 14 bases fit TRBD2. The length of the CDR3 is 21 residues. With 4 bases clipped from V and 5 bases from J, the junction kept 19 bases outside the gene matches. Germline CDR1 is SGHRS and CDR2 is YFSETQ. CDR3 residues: CASSPRDRQLTSGRGTGELFF. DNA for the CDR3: TGCGCCAGCAGCCCCCGGGACAGGCAACTGACTAGCGGGAGGGGTACCGGGGAGCTGTTTTTT.

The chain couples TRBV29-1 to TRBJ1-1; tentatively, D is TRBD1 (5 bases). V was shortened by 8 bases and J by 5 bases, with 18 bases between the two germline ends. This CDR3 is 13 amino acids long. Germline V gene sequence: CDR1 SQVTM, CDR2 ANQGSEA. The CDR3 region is CSTRTGDGTEAFF. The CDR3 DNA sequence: TGCAGCACCAGAACGGGGGATGGGACTGAAGCTTTCTTT.

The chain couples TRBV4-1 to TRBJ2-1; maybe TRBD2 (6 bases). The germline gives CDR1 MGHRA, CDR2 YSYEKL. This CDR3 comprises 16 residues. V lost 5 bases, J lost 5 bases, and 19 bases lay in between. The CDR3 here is CASSYLTSRGNNEQFF. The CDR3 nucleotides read TGCGCCAGCAGCTACCTAACATCACGGGGGAACAATGAGCAGTTCTTC.

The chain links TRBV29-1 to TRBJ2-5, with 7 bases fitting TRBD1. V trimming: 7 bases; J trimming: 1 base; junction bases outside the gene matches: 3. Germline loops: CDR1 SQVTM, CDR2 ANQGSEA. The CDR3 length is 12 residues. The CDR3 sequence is CSGGTVQETQYF. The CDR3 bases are TGCAGCGGAGGGACAGTCCAAGAGACCCAGTACTTC.

This CDR3 reads CASSSAVQGATEAFF. The DNA of the CDR3 is TGTGCCAGTAGTAGCGCAGTACAGGGAGCCACTGAAGCTTTCTTT. The chain combines TRBV19 with TRBJ1-1; D is perhaps TRBD1 (6 bases). This CDR3 comprises 15 residues. V was clipped by 4 bases and J by 4 bases, with 16 bases between them. Looked up from germline, CDR1 is LNHDA and CDR2 is SQIVND (reference sequence).

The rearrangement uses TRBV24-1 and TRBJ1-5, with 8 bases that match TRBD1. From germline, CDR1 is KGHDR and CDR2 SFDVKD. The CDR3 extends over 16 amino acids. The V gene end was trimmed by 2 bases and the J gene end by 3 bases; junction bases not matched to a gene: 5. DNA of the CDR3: TGTGCCACCAGTGATTGGGGACAGGTCCTCAATCAGCCCCAGCATTTT. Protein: CATSDWGQVLNQPQHF.

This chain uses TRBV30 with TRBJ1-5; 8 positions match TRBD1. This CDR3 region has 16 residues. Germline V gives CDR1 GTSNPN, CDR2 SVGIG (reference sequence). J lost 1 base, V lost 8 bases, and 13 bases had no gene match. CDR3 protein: CARAGQVGNSNQPQHF. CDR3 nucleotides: TGTGCCCGTGCGGGACAGGTAGGGAACAGCAATCAGCCCCAGCATTTT.

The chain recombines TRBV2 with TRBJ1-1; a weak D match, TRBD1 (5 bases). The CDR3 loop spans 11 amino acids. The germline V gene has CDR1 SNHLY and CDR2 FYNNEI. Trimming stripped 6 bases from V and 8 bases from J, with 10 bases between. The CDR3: CASREGREAFF. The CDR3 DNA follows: TGTGCCAGCAGGGAGGGACGGGAAGCTTTCTTT.

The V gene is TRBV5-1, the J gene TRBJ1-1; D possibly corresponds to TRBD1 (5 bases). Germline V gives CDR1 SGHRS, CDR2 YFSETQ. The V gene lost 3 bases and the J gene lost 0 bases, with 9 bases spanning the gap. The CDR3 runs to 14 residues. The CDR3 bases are TGCGCCAGCAGCTCATCAGGGATGAACACTGAAGCTTTCTTT. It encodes CASSSSGMNTEAFF.

The CDR3 nucleotides are TGTGCCAGCAGCCGGATGAGCGGGAACTCCTACAATGAGCAGTTCTTC. This codes for CASSRMSGNSYNEQFF. The chain uses TRBV4-2 and TRBJ2-1, with 7 nucleotides matching TRBD2. The CDR3 is made up of 16 amino acids. Unmatched junction bases numbered 6, after V lost 4 bases and J lost 0 bases. The germline V gene has CDR1 LGHNA and CDR2 YNFKEQ.

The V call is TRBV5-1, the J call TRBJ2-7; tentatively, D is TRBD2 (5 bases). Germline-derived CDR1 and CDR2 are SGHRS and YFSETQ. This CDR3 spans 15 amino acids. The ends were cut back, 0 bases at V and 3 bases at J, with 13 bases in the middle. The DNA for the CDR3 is TGCGCCAGCAGCTTGGGCTTTGGACTGATCTACGAGCAGTACTTC. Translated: CASSLGFGLIYEQYF. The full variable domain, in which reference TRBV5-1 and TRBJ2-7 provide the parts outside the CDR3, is KAGVTQTPRYLIKTRGQQVTLSCSPISGHRSVSWYQQTPGQGLQFLFEYFSETQRNKGNFPGRFSGRQFSNSRSEMNVSTLELGDSALYLCASSLGFGLIYEQYFGPGTRLTVT.